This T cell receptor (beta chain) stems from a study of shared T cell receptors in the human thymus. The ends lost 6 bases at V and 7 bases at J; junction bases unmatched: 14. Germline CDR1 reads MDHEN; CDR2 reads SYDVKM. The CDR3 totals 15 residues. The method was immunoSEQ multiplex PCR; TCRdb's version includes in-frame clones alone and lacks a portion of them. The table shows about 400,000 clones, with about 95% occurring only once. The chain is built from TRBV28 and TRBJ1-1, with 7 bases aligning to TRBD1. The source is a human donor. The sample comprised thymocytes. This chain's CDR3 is CASRRPRDRSFEAFF. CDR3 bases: TGTGCCAGCAGGAGACCCCGGGACAGATCCTTTGAAGCTTTCTTT.